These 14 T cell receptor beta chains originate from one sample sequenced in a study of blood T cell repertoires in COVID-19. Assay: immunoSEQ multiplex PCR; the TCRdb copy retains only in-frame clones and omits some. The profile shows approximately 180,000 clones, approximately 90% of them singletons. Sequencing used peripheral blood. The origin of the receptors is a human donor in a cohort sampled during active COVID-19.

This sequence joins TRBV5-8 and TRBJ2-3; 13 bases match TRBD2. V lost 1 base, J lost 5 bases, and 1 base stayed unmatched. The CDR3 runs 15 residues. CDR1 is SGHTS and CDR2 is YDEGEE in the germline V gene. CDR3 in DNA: TGTGCCAGCAGCTTGAGACTAGCGGGGGGAGATACGCAGTATTTT. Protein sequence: CASSLRLAGGDTQYF.

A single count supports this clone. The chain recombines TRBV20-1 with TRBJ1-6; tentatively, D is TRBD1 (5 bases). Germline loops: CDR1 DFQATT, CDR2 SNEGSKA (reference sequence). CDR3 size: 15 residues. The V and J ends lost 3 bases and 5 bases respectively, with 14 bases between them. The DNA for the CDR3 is TGCAGTGCTAGTTGGCCAGGGAGGAATAATTCACCCCTCCACTTT. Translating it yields CSASWPGRNNSPLHF.

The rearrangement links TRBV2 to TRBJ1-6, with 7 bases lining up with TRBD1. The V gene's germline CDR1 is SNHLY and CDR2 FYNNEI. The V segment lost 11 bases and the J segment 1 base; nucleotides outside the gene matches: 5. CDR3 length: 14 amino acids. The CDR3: CAHQGESYNSPLHF. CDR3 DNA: TGTGCCCACCAGGGGGAATCCTATAATTCACCCCTCCACTTT.

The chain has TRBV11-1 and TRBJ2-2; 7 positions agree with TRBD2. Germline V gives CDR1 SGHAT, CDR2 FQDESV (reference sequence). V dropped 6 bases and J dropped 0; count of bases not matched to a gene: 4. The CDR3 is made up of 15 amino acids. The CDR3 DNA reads TGTGCCAGCAGGGAGGGACTAACGAACACCGGGGAGCTGTTTTTT. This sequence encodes CASREGLTNTGELFF.

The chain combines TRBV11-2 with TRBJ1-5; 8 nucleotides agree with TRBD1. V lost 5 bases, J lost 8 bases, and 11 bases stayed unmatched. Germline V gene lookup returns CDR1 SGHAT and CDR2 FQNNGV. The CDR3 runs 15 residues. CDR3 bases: TGTGCCAGCAGCGCGACAGGGGAACCGATCGAGCCCCAGCATTTT. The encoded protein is CASSATGEPIEPQHF.

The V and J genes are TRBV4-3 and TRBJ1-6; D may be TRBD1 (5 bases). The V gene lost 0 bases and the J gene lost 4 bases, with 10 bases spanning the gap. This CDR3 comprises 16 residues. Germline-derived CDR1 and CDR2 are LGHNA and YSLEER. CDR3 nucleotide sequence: TGCGCCAGCAGCCAAGATGCGACAGCGTATAATTCACCCCTCCACTTT. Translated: CASSQDATAYNSPLHF.

The CDR3 region is CASSSTGRTLSYEQYF. The CDR3 DNA sequence: TGTGCCAGCTCATCGACAGGGAGAACCCTCTCCTACGAGCAGTACTTC. The chain carries TRBV18 and TRBJ2-7, with 7 nucleotides matching TRBD1. V lost 5 bases to trimming and J lost 0 bases; unmatched junction nucleotides: 10. Germline V gives CDR1 KGHSH, CDR2 LQKENI. This CDR3 is built from 16 residues.

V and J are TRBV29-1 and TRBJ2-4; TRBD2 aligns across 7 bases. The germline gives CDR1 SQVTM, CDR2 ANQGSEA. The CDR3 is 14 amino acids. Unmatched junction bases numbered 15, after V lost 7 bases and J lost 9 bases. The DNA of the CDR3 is TGCAGCGCCGGGACTACCGAACGTACCGGCATTCAGTACTTC. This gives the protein CSAGTTERTGIQYF.

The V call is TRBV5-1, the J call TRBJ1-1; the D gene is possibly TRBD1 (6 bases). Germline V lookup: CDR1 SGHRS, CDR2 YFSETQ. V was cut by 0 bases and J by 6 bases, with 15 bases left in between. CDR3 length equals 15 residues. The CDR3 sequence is CASSLGRGKSAEAFF. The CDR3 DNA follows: TGCGCCAGCAGCTTGGGAAGGGGGAAGAGCGCTGAAGCTTTCTTT.

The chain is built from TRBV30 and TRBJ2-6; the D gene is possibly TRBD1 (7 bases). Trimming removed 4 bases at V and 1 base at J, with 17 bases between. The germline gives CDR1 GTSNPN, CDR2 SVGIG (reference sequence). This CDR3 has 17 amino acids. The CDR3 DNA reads TGTGCCTGGAAAAGGGGCAGGGGGGCGTCTGGGGCCAACGTCCTGACTTTC. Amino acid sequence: CAWKRGRGASGANVLTF.

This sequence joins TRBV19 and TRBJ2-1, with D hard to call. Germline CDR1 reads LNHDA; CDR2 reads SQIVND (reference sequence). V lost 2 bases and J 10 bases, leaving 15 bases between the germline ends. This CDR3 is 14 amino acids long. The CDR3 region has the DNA TGTGCCAGTAGTATACCGAAGAGCGCGAGGGAGCAGTTCTTC. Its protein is CASSIPKSAREQFF. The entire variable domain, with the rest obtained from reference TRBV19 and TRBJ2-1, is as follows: DGGITQSPKYLFRKEGQNVTLSCEQNLNHDAMYWYRQDPGQGLRLIYYSQIVNDFQKGDIAEGYSVSREKKESFPLTVTSAQKNPTAFYLCASSIPKSAREQFFGPGTRLTVL.

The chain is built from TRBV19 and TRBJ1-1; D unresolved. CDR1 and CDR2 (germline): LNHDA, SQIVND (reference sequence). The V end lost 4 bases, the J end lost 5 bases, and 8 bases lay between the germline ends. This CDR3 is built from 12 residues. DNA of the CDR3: TGTGCCAGTAGTAAGCGGGGAACTGAAGCTTTCTTT. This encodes CASSKRGTEAFF.

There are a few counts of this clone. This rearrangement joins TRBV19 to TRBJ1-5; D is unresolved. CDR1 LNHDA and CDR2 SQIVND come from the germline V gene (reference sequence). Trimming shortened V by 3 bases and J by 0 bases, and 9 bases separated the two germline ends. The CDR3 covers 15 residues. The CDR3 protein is CASSMFLDSNQPQHF. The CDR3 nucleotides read TGTGCCAGTAGTATGTTTCTAGATAGCAATCAGCCCCAGCATTTT.

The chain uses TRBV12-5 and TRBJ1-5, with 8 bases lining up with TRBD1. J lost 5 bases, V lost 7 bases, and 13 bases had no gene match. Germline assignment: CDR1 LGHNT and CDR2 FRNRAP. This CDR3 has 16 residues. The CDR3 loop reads CASVLAGTGFHQPQHF. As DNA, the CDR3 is TGTGCTAGTGTTCTGGCCGGGACAGGTTTCCATCAGCCCCAGCATTTT.